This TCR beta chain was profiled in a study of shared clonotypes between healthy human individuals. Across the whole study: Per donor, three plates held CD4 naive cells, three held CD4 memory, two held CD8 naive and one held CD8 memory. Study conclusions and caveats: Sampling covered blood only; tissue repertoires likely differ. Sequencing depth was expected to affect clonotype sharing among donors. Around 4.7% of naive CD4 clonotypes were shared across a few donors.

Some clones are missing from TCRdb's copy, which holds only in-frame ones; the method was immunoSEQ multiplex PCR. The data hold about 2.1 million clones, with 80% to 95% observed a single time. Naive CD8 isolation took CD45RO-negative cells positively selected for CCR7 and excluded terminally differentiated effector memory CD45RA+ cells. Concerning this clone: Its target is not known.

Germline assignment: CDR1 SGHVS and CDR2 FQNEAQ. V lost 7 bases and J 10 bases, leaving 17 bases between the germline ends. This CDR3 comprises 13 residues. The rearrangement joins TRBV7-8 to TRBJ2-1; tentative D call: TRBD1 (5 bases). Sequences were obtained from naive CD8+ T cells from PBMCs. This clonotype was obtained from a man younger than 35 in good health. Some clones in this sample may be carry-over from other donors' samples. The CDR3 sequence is CASTNARVREQFF. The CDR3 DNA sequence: TGTGCCAGCACCAACGCCAGGGTGCGCGAGCAGTTCTTC.